Sequencing of this TCR beta chain was carried out in a study of regulatory T cells in long-lasting Graves disease. Arm-PCR with iRepertoire HTBI primers amplified the CDR3 regions for these TCR beta libraries. TCRdb reanalysed the multiplex PCR reads using MiXCR and keeps one entry per CDR3 protein. The table shows more than 450,000 distinct CDR3 sequences, with around 12% occurring only once. This clonotype showed up many times. The CDR3 consists of 15 residues. V was trimmed by 5 bases and J by 3 bases, leaving 16 bases between them. Stated time point: newly diagnosed GD, antithyroid drugs for less than 3 months. RNA isolated from PBMCs was used to make the TCR library. These same data were also listed under a study on T cells in Graves' hyperthyroidism and ophthalmopathy.

The specimen was peripheral blood mononuclear cells (PBMCs), collected at new diagnosis, from a patient treated with antithyroid drugs. The receptor's source is a woman aged 25-40 years with Graves disease. The V call is TRBV12-3 or TRBV12-4, the J call TRBJ1-1, with D possibly TRBD1 on 5 matching bases. DNA of the CDR3: TGTGCCAGCAGTAAATCCGGGACGGGGGACACTGAAGCTTTCTTT. Translating it yields CASSKSGTGDTEAFF.